Following are 22 T cell receptor beta chains from one sample sequenced in a study of blood T cell repertoires in COVID-19. Assay used: immunoSEQ multiplex PCR; TCRdb lists only in-frame clones, some missing. The table lists a few hundred thousand clones, 80% to 85% of them singletons. Material for sequencing was PBMCs or T cells enriched from blood (not recorded which). Every receptor here comes from a man in his fifties who had recovered from COVID-19.

The rearrangement uses TRBV7-2 and TRBJ1-4, with D uncertain. Germline V lookup: CDR1 SGHTA, CDR2 FQGNSA. V lost 0 bases to trimming and J lost 8 bases, with 16 bases between them. There are 16 residues in the CDR3. This CDR3 reads CASSLAFGLPGEKLFF. The CDR3 DNA follows: TGTGCCAGCAGCTTAGCATTTGGGTTGCCCGGGGAAAAACTGTTTTTT.

The chain joins TRBV27 to TRBJ1-5; D not resolved. Trimming took 5 bases from V and 6 from J, leaving 14 bases between them. The germline CDR1 and CDR2 sequences are MNHEY and SMNVEV (reference sequence). The CDR3 is made up of 14 amino acids. The CDR3 DNA sequence: TGTGCCAGCAGTCCACGCCCCGGGTCTCAGCCCCAGCATTTT. This encodes CASSPRPGSQPQHF.

This chain joins TRBV7-2 and TRBJ2-7, with D maybe TRBD2 (5 bases). Trimming removed 1 base from V and 4 bases from J, with 17 bases in between. This CDR3 spans 16 amino acids. Looked up from germline, CDR1 is SGHTA and CDR2 is FQGNSA. CDR3 bases: TGTGCCAGCAGCTTAGTGCCGGGAAATCGAGGTTACGAGCAGTACTTC. Protein sequence: CASSLVPGNRGYEQYF.

The V gene is TRBV7-2, the J gene TRBJ2-4; D might be TRBD1 (6 bases). The CDR3 has 15 amino acids. V was clipped by 5 bases and J by 9 bases, with 20 bases between them. Germline V lookup: CDR1 SGHTA, CDR2 FQGNSA. CDR3 amino acids: CASSPMGAVGSIQYF. Here the CDR3 DNA reads TGTGCCAGCAGCCCCATGGGGGCCGTAGGTTCCATTCAGTACTTC.

The chain joins TRBV5-1 to TRBJ2-7; tentatively, D is TRBD1 (6 bases). Per the germline V gene, CDR1 is SGHRS and CDR2 is YFSETQ. Trimming took off 0 bases at V and 0 bases at J, with 10 bases between the two ends. CDR3 length: 15 amino acids. DNA for the CDR3: TGCGCCAGCAGCTTGGGGGGGCAGGTCTCCTACGAGCAGTACTTC. Translating gives CASSLGGQVSYEQYF. Together with reference TRBV5-1 and TRBJ2-7, the CDR3 gives the full variable domain: KAGVTQTPRYLIKTRGQQVTLSCSPISGHRSVSWYQQTPGQGLQFLFEYFSETQRNKGNFPGRFSGRQFSNSRSEMNVSTLELGDSALYLCASSLGGQVSYEQYFGPGTRLTVT.

This chain joins TRBV24-1 and TRBJ1-2; 8 bases are a match to TRBD1. Per the germline V gene, CDR1 is KGHDR and CDR2 is SFDVKD. Germline trimming cut 3 bases from V and 6 bases from J; bases unmatched to any gene: 8. The CDR3 loop spans 15 amino acids. CDR3 loop: CATSDRNRGKDGYTF. In nucleotides, the CDR3 is TGTGCCACCAGTGATCGCAACAGGGGGAAAGATGGCTACACCTTC.

This clone was counted a single time. The CDR3 reads CASTPGLAGARDTQYF. The CDR3 bases are TGTGCCAGCACTCCAGGACTAGCGGGGGCACGGGATACGCAGTATTTT. The chain recombines TRBV2 with TRBJ2-3; 13 nucleotides match TRBD2. Germline lookup yields CDR1 SNHLY and CDR2 FYNNEI. This CDR3 has 16 amino acids. Trimming at V came to 7 bases and at J to 6 bases, leaving 10 bases not matched to a gene.

The chain carries TRBV6-5 and TRBJ2-2, with D maybe TRBD1 (5 bases). Trimming shortened V by 1 base and J by 4 bases, and 13 bases separated the two germline ends. The germline V gene has CDR1 MNHEY and CDR2 SVGAGI. This CDR3 is 16 amino acids long. The DNA of the CDR3 is TGTGCCAGCAGTTACTTGGAGTCTAGGGGCACCGGGGAGCTGTTTTTT. Residues: CASSYLESRGTGELFF.

The gene calls are TRBV7-9 and TRBJ2-5; a weak D match, TRBD2 (5 bases). Germline V lookup: CDR1 SEHNR, CDR2 FQNEAQ (reference sequence). Trimming stripped 3 bases from V and 0 bases from J, with 8 bases between. The CDR3 is 14 residues long. In DNA form, the CDR3 reads TGTGCCAGCAGCTTGGTGCGGGACCAAGAGACCCAGTACTTC. Protein sequence: CASSLVRDQETQYF.

This clone has a single count. The gene calls are TRBV27 and TRBJ1-5; 7 bases fit TRBD1. The germline V gene has CDR1 MNHEY and CDR2 SMNVEV (reference sequence). This CDR3 has 13 amino acids. J gave up 6 bases and V 6 bases, and 5 bases lay outside the gene matches. The chain's CDR3 is CASRTGRLQPQHF. In nucleotides, the CDR3 is TGTGCCAGCAGGACAGGGCGGCTTCAGCCCCAGCATTTT.

The V and J genes are TRBV3-1 (or the pseudogene TRBV3-2) and TRBJ2-3; 14 positions match TRBD2. The CDR3 runs to 16 residues. V dropped 0 bases and J dropped 4; count of bases not matched to a gene: 0. Germline assignment: CDR1 LGHDT and CDR2 YNNKEL (reference sequence). Written as DNA, the CDR3 is TGTGCCAGCAGCCAAGAGACTAGCGGGAGGGCAGATACGCAGTATTTT. It encodes CASSQETSGRADTQYF.

The V gene is TRBV5-1, the J gene TRBJ2-7, with D possibly TRBD1 on 5 matching bases. Between the trimmed V and J ends, which lost 0 bases and 6 bases, there was a span of 10 bases. The germline V gene has CDR1 SGHRS and CDR2 YFSETQ. CDR3 length: 13 residues. The CDR3 bases are TGCGCCAGCAGCTTGGCCCAGGGTTCCGAGCAGTACTTC. It encodes CASSLAQGSEQYF.

The sample holds one count of this clone. J is TRBJ2-5 and V is TRBV9; tentatively, D is TRBD2 (5 bases). Deletions cut 0 bases from V and 5 bases from J, with 17 bases between. Germline CDR1 is SGDLS and CDR2 is YYNGEE. The CDR3 is 16 residues long. CDR3 residues: CASSVGNQRITETQYF. The CDR3 DNA follows: TGTGCCAGCAGCGTAGGAAACCAGCGGATCACGGAGACCCAGTACTTC.

The genes are TRBV5-4 and TRBJ2-7, with 9 bases lining up with TRBD2. The CDR3 length is 18 residues. The germline gives CDR1 SGHNT, CDR2 YYREEE (reference sequence). J gave up 2 bases and V 0 bases, and 12 bases lay outside the gene matches. The CDR3 DNA sequence: TGTGCCAGCAGCTTGGATTGGTTAGCGGGAGAAGAACCCTACGAGCAGTACTTC. It codes for CASSLDWLAGEEPYEQYF.

The chain is built from TRBV11-3 and TRBJ2-2; D uncertain. V lost 3 bases and J 1 base, leaving 6 bases between the germline ends. Germline CDR1 and CDR2: SGHNT and YENEEA. The CDR3 extends over 14 amino acids. The CDR3 here is CASSLAENTGELFF. The CDR3 DNA reads TGTGCCAGCAGCTTGGCCGAGAACACCGGGGAGCTGTTTTTT.

This clone has a single count. J is TRBJ2-7 and V is TRBV11-3; TRBD2 matches 7 bases. J was trimmed by 3 bases and V by 6 bases; bases with no gene match: 5. The CDR3 is 13 amino acids. Germline V gene data show CDR1 as SGHNT and CDR2 as YENEEA. CDR3 amino acids: CASRSGLDYEQYF. Here the CDR3 DNA reads TGTGCCAGCAGATCTGGACTAGACTACGAGCAGTACTTC.

V and J are TRBV6-2 or TRBV6-3 and TRBJ2-7; D may be TRBD2 (5 bases). The CDR3 runs to 12 residues. Germline V CDR1 and CDR2: MNHEY, SVGEGT. V lost 5 bases, J lost 6 bases, and 11 bases lay in between. In nucleotides, the CDR3 is TGTGCCAGCAGTCCCAACGCGGGCGAGCAGTACTTC. As protein: CASSPNAGEQYF.

The V and J genes are TRBV5-4 and TRBJ1-2; 7 nucleotides line up with TRBD1. V trimming: 4 bases; J trimming: 3 bases; junction bases outside the gene matches: 6. The CDR3 length is 14 residues. The V gene's germline CDR1 is SGHNT and CDR2 YYREEE (reference sequence). CDR3 protein: CASSRKQGHYGYTF. CDR3 coding DNA: TGTGCCAGCAGCAGAAAACAGGGGCACTATGGCTACACCTTC.

This chain links TRBV18 with TRBJ1-4, with 12 nucleotides matching TRBD1. The CDR3 sequence is 16 residues long. Germline V lookup: CDR1 KGHSH, CDR2 LQKENI. V lost 2 bases, J lost 7 bases, and 5 bases stayed unmatched. Here the CDR3 reads CASSPRMGQGAEKLFF. The CDR3 DNA is TGTGCCAGCTCACCAAGAATGGGACAGGGGGCTGAAAAACTGTTTTTT.

The chain links TRBV5-1 to TRBJ1-1; D might be TRBD1 (6 bases). V lost 3 bases and J 0 bases, leaving 9 bases between the germline ends. In germline, CDR1 is SGHRS, CDR2 YFSETQ. The CDR3 contains 14 residues. The CDR3 loop reads CASSSTGLNTEAFF. Here the CDR3 DNA reads TGCGCCAGCAGCTCAACAGGGTTGAACACTGAAGCTTTCTTT. The variable domain in full, completed from reference TRBV5-1 and TRBJ1-1, reads KAGVTQTPRYLIKTRGQQVTLSCSPISGHRSVSWYQQTPGQGLQFLFEYFSETQRNKGNFPGRFSGRQFSNSRSEMNVSTLELGDSALYLCASSSTGLNTEAFFGQGTRLTVV.

This chain uses TRBV29-1 with TRBJ2-7; 7 bases align to TRBD1. This CDR3 is 15 amino acids long. The V segment lost 6 bases and the J segment 3 bases; nucleotides outside the gene matches: 14. Germline CDR1 is SQVTM and CDR2 is ANQGSEA. The CDR3 bases are TGCAGCGTCCATCTTCCCGGGACAGAGCTCTACGAGCAGTACTTC. Its translation is CSVHLPGTELYEQYF.

The V and J genes are TRBV5-6 and TRBJ1-3; no reliable D call. The CDR3 consists of 15 residues. V shed 4 bases and J shed 0 bases, with 11 bases lying between them. Germline V gene sequence: CDR1 SGHDT, CDR2 YYEEEE. This chain's CDR3 is CASSAFTDSGNTIYF. CDR3 DNA sequence: TGTGCCAGCAGCGCCTTTACAGACTCTGGAAACACCATATATTTT. Variable domain in full (rest from reference TRBV5-6 and TRBJ1-3): DAGVTQSPTHLIKTRGQQVTLRCSPKSGHDTVSWYQQALGQGPQFIFQYYEEEERQRGNFPDRFSGHQFPNYSSELNVNALLLGDSALYLCASSAFTDSGNTIYFGEGSWLTVV.